A selection of T cell receptor beta chains follows, all from one sample in a study of T cell responses to AZD1222 COVID-19 vaccine. Sequencing was performed with immunoSEQ multiplex PCR; in TCRdb, only in-frame clones are kept and a portion is missing. The sample lists 90,000 to 120,000 clones; approximately 88% were seen once. The sequencing used peripheral blood, collected on day 0 of AZD1222 vaccination. Every receptor here comes from an adult in good health. Each CDR3 is given with its conserved first and last residue. The D gene is left open where the match is weak. For some rows the clone size is stated as once, few or many, or as a class when expanded; others skip it.

>TRBJ2-6|NA|TRBV18|NA
CASSLQAPLVTGANVLTF
TGTGCCAGCTCCCTTCAGGCTCCACTGGTTACTGGGGCCAACGTCCTGACTTTC
>TRBJ1-1|NA|TRBV6-6|NA
CASSPPYSEGTEAFF
TGTGCCAGCAGCCCGCCCTATTCGGAGGGCACTGAAGCTTTCTTT
>TRBJ1-2|NA|TRBV7-3|NA
CASSLGPQTAHGYTF
TGTGCCAGCAGCCTTGGACCTCAGACAGCTCATGGCTACACCTTC
>TRBJ1-6|NA|TRBV5-6|NA
CASSPVSDGNSPLHF
TGTGCCAGCAGCCCGGTGTCGGACGGTAATTCACCCCTCCACTTT
>TRBJ2-5|NA|TRBV6-1|once
CASSEYWGETQYF
TGTGCCAGCAGTGAATATTGGGGAGAGACCCAGTACTTC
>TRBJ2-5|NA|TRBV29-1|NA
CSERSERSETQYF
TGCAGCGAACGCTCAGAAAGGTCAGAGACCCAGTACTTC
>TRBJ2-3|TRBD2|TRBV7-8|NA
CASSLAPGGDTQYF
TGTGCCAGCAGCTTAGCGCCGGGAGGAGATACGCAGTATTTT
>TRBJ2-3|NA|TRBV5-6|NA
CASSLVEASHTQYF
TGTGCCAGCAGCTTGGTTGAAGCGAGCCATACGCAGTATTTT
>TRBJ2-3|TRBD1|TRBV18|few
CASSPSQGAEDTQYF
TGTGCCAGCTCACCGTCACAGGGGGCGGAAGATACGCAGTATTTT
>TRBJ1-5|NA|TRBV7-2|NA
CASARDGNNQPQHF
TGTGCCAGCGCAAGGGACGGAAACAATCAGCCCCAGCATTTT
>TRBJ2-7|NA|TRBV7-9|NA
CASSFYRESHEQYF
TGTGCCAGCAGCTTTTATCGGGAGTCCCACGAGCAGTACTTC
>TRBJ1-6|TRBD1|TRBV7-6|NA
CASSLQGQGTSPLHF
TGTGCCAGCAGCTTACAAGGACAGGGGACTTCACCCCTCCACTTT
>TRBJ1-1|NA|TRBV28|once
CASSIRRLNTEAFF
TGTGCCAGCAGTATAAGGCGGCTGAACACTGAAGCTTTCTTT
>TRBJ2-1|TRBD2|TRBV5-1|few
CASSLTSGSLGEQFF
TGCGCCAGCAGCTTGACTAGCGGGAGTTTAGGTGAGCAGTTCTTC
>TRBJ2-1|NA|TRBV7-9|NA
CASTLLTSSYNEQFF
TGTGCCAGCACCTTATTGACTAGCTCCTACAATGAGCAGTTCTTC
>TRBJ2-7|NA|TRBV5-3|NA
CARSFHRVSYEQYF
TGTGCCAGAAGCTTCCACAGGGTATCCTACGAGCAGTACTTC
>TRBJ1-1|NA|TRBV5-8|NA
CASSLGQKNAEAFF
TGTGCCAGCAGCTTGGGACAGAAAAACGCTGAAGCTTTCTTT
>TRBJ1-5|NA|TRBV25-1|NA
CASSEHSGYNQPQHF
TGTGCCAGCAGTGAACATAGTGGGTACAATCAGCCCCAGCATTTT
>TRBJ2-7|TRBD2|TRBV20-1|NA
CSASSGSPYEQYF
TGCAGTGCCAGTAGCGGGAGCCCCTACGAGCAGTACTTC
>TRBJ2-7|NA|TRBV7-8|NA
CASSPPGWSSYEQYF
TGTGCCAGCAGCCCCCCGGGGTGGAGCTCCTACGAGCAGTACTTC
>TRBJ1-4|NA|TRBV19|NA
CASMRKNEKLFF
TGTGCCAGTATGAGAAAGAATGAAAAACTGTTTTTT
>TRBJ1-1|NA|TRBV7-9|NA
CASSLTGREAFF
TGTGCCAGCAGCTTAACAGGCCGCGAAGCTTTCTTT
>TRBJ2-5|TRBD2|TRBV28|NA
CASSFRPTPSGSQETQYF
TGTGCCAGCAGTTTCCGCCCTACCCCTAGCGGGAGCCAAGAGACCCAGTACTTC
>TRBJ1-6|TRBD1|TRBV14|NA
CASSRLGQGNNSPLHF
TGTGCCAGCAGCCGTCTGGGACAGGGGAATAATTCACCCCTCCACTTT
>TRBJ1-1|TRBD1|TRBV14|NA
CASSQEDRIEAFF
TGTGCCAGCAGCCAAGAGGACAGGATTGAAGCTTTCTTT
>TRBJ2-6|NA|TRBV6-2/TRBV6-3|NA
CASSDGPYSGANVLTF
TGTGCCAGCAGTGACGGACCGTACTCTGGGGCCAACGTCCTGACTTTC
>TRBJ1-1|TRBD1|TRBV7-9|NA
CASSFSGTGVEAFF
TGTGCCAGCAGCTTCTCCGGGACAGGGGTTGAAGCTTTCTTT
>TRBJ1-6|NA|TRBV6-2/TRBV6-3|NA
CASSLDTGTLHF
TGTGCCAGCAGTTTGGATACTGGTACCCTCCACTTT
>TRBJ1-1|NA|TRBV28|NA
CASSPYPQGNTEAFF
TGTGCCAGCAGTCCCTACCCACAGGGGAACACTGAAGCTTTCTTT
>TRBJ2-3|TRBD2|TRBV11-1|NA
CASNPKSGVSTDTQYF
TGTGCCAGCAACCCGAAGAGCGGGGTTAGCACAGATACGCAGTATTTT
>TRBJ2-1|TRBD1|TRBV11-3|NA
CASSLTRWDRGPGYNEQFF
TGTGCCAGCAGCCTCACGAGATGGGACAGGGGGCCTGGGTACAATGAGCAGTTCTTC
>TRBJ2-1|TRBD1|TRBV6-2/TRBV6-3|NA
CASSTPGQGSLF
TGTGCCAGCAGTACCCCTGGACAGGGTTCCCTCTTC
>TRBJ2-1|TRBD2|TRBV6-1|NA
CASSESGGRIEQFF
TGTGCCAGCAGTGAAAGCGGCGGGAGGATCGAGCAGTTCTTC
>TRBJ2-3|NA|TRBV7-3|NA
CASSRAGSADTQYF
TGTGCCAGCAGCCGAGCCGGGAGCGCAGATACGCAGTATTTT
>TRBJ2-3|TRBD2|TRBV15|once
CATSRDRTSGNTDTQYF
TGTGCCACCAGCAGAGATCGGACTAGCGGAAACACAGATACGCAGTATTTT
>TRBJ2-1|TRBD2|TRBV11-3|NA
CASSVRTSGGNNEQFF
TGTGCCAGCAGCGTACGGACTAGCGGGGGAAACAATGAGCAGTTCTTC
>TRBJ1-1|NA|TRBV19|NA
CASSMRVNTEAFF
TGTGCCAGTAGTATGAGGGTGAACACTGAAGCTTTCTTT
>TRBJ1-2|TRBD1|TRBV4-1|NA
CASSQKGAGTGEYGYTF
TGCGCCAGCAGCCAAAAAGGAGCCGGGACAGGGGAATATGGCTACACCTTC
>TRBJ1-1|TRBD1|TRBV10-3|NA
CAVKTQTGGDLAFF
TGTGCCGTTAAGACCCAGACAGGGGGGGATTTAGCTTTCTTT
>TRBJ1-3|NA|TRBV5-1|many
CASSTGVSGNTIYF
TGCGCCAGCAGCACGGGGGTCTCTGGAAACACCATATATTTT
>TRBJ1-2|NA|TRBV27|NA
CASRGRANQGTSGYTF
TGTGCCAGCAGGGGTAGGGCGAACCAGGGGACGAGTGGCTACACCTTC
>TRBJ2-3|NA|TRBV7-2|NA
CASSLRGRSGDTQYF
TGTGCCAGCAGCTTAAGGGGGAGGTCGGGAGATACGCAGTATTTT
>TRBJ1-6|TRBD1|TRBV30|NA
CAWGQGWNSPLHF
TGTGCCTGGGGACAGGGGTGGAATTCACCCCTCCACTTT
>TRBJ2-1|TRBD2|TRBV7-3|NA
CASSLPGGPDEQFF
TGTGCCAGCAGCTTACCGGGAGGGCCTGATGAGCAGTTCTTC
>TRBJ2-7|TRBD2|TRBV6-4|NA
CASSDRKVAGGPREQYF
TGTGCCAGCAGTGACCGCAAGGTAGCGGGAGGGCCGAGGGAGCAGTACTTC
>TRBJ1-4|NA|TRBV18|NA
CASSPTWERNEKLFF
TGTGCCAGCTCACCAACATGGGAGCGGAATGAAAAACTGTTTTTT
>TRBJ1-6|NA|TRBV4-3|NA
CASSQNSGLGSPLHF
TGCGCCAGCAGCCAAAATTCAGGGCTAGGGTCACCCCTCCACTTT
>TRBJ1-5|NA|TRBV7-9|NA
CASSPDRSLPPQHF
TGTGCCAGCAGCCCCGACAGATCTTTACCGCCCCAGCATTTT